This T cell receptor beta chain is from a study of blood T cell repertoires in COVID-19. In the study overall: Donors in the United States, Italy and Spain gave samples during acute or convalescent COVID-19. Sources were T cells, B-cell-depleted T cells, or PBMCs; the material itself was cDNA or gDNA.

In the original workflow: Reference gene primer amplification yielded estimated nucleated cell counts. Libraries were prepared by immunoSEQ multiplex PCR; TCRdb keeps only in-frame clonotypes and omits some of them. The D gene and trimming were derived from the DNA, and the V and J assignments and clone size from that table. The sample records about 80,000 clones, around 91% being singletons. Unmatched junction bases numbered 5, after V lost 2 bases and J lost 3 bases. Looked up from germline, CDR1 is MNHNY and CDR2 is SVGAGI (reference sequence). This CDR3 is 15 amino acids long. The gene calls are TRBV6-6 and TRBJ2-7; TRBD2 matches 9 bases. The receptor comes from a woman in her forties or fifties in a cohort sampled during active COVID-19. Sequenced input: peripheral blood. The CDR3 protein is CASSYTGRGGYEQYF. CDR3 DNA: TGTGCCAGCAGTTACACTGGGCGGGGGGGCTACGAGCAGTACTTC.